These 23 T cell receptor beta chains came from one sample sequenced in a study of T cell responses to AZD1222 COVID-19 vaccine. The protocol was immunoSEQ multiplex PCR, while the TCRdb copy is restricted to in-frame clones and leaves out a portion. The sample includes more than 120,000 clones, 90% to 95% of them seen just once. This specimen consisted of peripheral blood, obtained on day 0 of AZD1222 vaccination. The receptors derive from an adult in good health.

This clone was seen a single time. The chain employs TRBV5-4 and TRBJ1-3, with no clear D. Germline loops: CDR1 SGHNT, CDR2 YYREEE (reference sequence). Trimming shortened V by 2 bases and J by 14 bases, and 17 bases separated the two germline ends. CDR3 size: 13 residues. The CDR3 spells CASSFIDDTALYF. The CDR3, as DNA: TGTGCCAGCAGCTTTATCGATGACACCGCCCTATATTTT.

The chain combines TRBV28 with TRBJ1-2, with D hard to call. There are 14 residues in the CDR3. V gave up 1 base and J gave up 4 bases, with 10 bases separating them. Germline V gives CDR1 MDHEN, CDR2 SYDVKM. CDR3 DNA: TGTGCCAGCAGTTTATCCCCAGCGATCTATGGCTACACCTTC. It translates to CASSLSPAIYGYTF.

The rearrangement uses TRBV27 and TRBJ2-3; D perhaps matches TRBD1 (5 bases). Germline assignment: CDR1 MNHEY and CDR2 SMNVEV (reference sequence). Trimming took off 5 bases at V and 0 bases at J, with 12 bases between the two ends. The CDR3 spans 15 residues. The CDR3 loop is CASSLGQGSTDTQYF. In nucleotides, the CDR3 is TGTGCCAGCAGTCTCGGGCAGGGTAGCACAGATACGCAGTATTTT.

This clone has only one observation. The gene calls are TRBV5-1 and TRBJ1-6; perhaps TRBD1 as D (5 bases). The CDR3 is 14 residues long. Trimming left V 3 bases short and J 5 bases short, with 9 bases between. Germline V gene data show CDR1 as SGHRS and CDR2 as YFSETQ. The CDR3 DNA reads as TGCGCCAGCAGCTGGGGAGGGGATAATTCACCCCTCCACTTT. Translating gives CASSWGGDNSPLHF.

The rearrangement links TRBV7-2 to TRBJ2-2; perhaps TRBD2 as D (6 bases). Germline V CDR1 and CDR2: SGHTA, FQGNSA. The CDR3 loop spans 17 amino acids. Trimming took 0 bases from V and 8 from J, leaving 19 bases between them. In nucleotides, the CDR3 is TGTGCCAGCAGCTTAGCCCGGGACTCCATTTTCCCAGGGGAGCTGTTTTTT. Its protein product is CASSLARDSIFPGELFF.

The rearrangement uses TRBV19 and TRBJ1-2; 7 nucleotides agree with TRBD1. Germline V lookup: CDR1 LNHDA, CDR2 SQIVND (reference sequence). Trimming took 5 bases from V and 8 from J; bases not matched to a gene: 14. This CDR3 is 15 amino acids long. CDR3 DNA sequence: TGTGCCAGTAGTTTGGACAGGCCAGTAGTCCGCGGCTACACCTTC. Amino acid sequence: CASSLDRPVVRGYTF.

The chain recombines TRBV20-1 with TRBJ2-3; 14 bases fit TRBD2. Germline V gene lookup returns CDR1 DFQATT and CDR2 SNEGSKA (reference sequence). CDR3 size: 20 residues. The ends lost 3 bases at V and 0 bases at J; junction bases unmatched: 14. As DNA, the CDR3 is TGCAGTGCTAGTCCCCTTCCGGGACTAGCGGGGGAGTATAGCACAGATACGCAGTATTTT. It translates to CSASPLPGLAGEYSTDTQYF.

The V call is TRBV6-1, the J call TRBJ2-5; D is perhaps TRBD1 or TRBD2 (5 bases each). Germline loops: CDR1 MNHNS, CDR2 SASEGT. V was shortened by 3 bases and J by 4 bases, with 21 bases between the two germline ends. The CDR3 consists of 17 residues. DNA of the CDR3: TGTGCCAGCAGTGACCTAGCTAAGGGGATAGGCGGAGAGACCCAGTACTTC. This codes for CASSDLAKGIGGETQYF.

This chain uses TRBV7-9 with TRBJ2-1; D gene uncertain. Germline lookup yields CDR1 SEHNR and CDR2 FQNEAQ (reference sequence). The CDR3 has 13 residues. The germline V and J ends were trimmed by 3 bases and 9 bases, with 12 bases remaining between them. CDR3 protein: CASSLESLSEQFF. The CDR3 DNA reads TGTGCCAGCAGCTTGGAGTCGTTGAGTGAGCAGTTCTTC.

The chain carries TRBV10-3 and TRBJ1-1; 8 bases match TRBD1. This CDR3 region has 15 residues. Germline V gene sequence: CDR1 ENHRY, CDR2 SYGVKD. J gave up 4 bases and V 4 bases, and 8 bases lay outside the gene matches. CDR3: CAISGKTGVITEAFF. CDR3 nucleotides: TGTGCCATCAGTGGGAAGACAGGGGTTATCACTGAAGCTTTCTTT.

The CDR3 reads CASSVAGLAGSTDTQYF. The CDR3 region has the DNA TGTGCCAGCAGCGTAGCGGGACTAGCGGGATCCACAGATACGCAGTATTTT. The chain is built from TRBV9 and TRBJ2-3, with TRBD2 matching over 13 bases. CDR3 length equals 17 residues. CDR1 is SGDLS, CDR2 YYNGEE, per germline. V lost 0 bases, J lost 2 bases, and 3 bases stayed unmatched.

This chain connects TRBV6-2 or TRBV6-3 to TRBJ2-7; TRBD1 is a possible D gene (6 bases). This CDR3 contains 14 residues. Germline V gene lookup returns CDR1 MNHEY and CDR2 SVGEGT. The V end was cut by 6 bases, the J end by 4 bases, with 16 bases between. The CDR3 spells CASSPSGQLYEQYF. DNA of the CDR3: TGTGCCAGCAGCCCCTCCGGACAGCTTTACGAGCAGTACTTC.

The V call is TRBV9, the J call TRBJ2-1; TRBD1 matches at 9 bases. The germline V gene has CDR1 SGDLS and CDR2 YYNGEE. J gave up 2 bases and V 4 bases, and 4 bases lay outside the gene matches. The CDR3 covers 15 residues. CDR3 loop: CASSLGTGPYNEQFF. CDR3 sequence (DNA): TGTGCCAGCAGCCTTGGGACAGGGCCCTACAATGAGCAGTTCTTC.

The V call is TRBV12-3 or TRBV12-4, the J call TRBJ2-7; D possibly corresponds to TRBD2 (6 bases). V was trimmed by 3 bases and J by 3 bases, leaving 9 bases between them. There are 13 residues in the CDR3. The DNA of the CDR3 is TGTGCCAGCAGTTTCGGGAGCCACTACGAGCAGTACTTC. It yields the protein CASSFGSHYEQYF.

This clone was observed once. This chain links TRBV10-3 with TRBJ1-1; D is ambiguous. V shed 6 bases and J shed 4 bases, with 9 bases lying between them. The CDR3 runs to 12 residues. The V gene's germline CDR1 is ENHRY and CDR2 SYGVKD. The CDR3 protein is CAIRSVGTEAFF. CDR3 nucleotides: TGTGCCATCAGATCAGTCGGCACTGAAGCTTTCTTT.

The CDR3, as DNA: TGTGCCGCCCGGACAGCGAACACCGGGGAGCTGTTTTTT. Protein product: CAARTANTGELFF. J is TRBJ2-2 and V is TRBV6-6; perhaps TRBD1 as D (6 bases). The CDR3 is 13 residues long. V gave up 11 bases and J gave up 0 bases, with 10 bases separating them. The V gene's germline CDR1 is MNHNY and CDR2 SVGAGI (reference sequence).

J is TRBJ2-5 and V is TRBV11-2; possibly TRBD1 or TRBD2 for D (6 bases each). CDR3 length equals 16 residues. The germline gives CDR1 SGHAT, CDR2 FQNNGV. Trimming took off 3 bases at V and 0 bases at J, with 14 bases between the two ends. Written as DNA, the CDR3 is TGTGCCAGCAGCTTTGGGGGGCTCCTCGACCAAGAGACCCAGTACTTC. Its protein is CASSFGGLLDQETQYF. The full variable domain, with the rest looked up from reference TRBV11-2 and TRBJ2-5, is EAGVAQSPRYKIIEKRQSVAFWCNPISGHATLYWYQQILGQGPKLLIQFQNNGVVDDSQLPKDRFSAERLKGVDSTLKIQPAKLEDSAVYLCASSFGGLLDQETQYFGPGTRLLVL.

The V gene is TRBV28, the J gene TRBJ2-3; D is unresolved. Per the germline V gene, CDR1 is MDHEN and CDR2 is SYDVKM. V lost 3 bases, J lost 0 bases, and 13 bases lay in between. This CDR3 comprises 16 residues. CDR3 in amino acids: CASSFSLGLSTDTQYF. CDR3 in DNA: TGTGCCAGCAGTTTTTCTCTCGGGCTTAGCACAGATACGCAGTATTTT. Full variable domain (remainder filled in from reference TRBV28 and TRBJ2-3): DVKVTQSSRYLVKRTGEKVFLECVQDMDHENMFWYRQDPGLGLRLIYFSYDVKMKEKGDIPEGYSVSREKKERFSLILESASTNQTSMYLCASSFSLGLSTDTQYFGPGTRLTVL.

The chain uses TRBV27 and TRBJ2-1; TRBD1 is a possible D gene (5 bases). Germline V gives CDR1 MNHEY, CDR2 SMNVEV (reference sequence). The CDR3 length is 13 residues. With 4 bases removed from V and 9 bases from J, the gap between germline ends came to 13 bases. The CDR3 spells CASSYRRTTEQFF. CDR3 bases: TGTGCCAGCAGTTATCGGCGGACAACTGAGCAGTTCTTC.

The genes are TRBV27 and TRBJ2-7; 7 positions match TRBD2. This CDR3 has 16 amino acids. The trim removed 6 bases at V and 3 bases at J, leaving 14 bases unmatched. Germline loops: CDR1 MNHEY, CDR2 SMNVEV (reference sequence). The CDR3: CASSRLKGLPLYEQYF. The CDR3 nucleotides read TGTGCCAGCAGCCGCTTAAAGGGACTACCGCTCTACGAGCAGTACTTC.

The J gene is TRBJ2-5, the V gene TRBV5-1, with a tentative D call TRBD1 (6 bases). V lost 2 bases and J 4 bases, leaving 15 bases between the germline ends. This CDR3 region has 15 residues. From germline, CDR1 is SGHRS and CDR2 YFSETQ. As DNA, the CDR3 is TGCGCCAGCAGCTTTAAAACCGGGACAAGAGAGACCCAGTACTTC. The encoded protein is CASSFKTGTRETQYF.

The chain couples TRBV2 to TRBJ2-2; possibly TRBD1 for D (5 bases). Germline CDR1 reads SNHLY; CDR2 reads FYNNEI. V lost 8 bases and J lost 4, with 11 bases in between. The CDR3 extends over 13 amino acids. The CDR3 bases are TGTGCCAGCCATTCGCAGGGCACCGGGGAGCTGTTTTTT. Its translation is CASHSQGTGELFF.

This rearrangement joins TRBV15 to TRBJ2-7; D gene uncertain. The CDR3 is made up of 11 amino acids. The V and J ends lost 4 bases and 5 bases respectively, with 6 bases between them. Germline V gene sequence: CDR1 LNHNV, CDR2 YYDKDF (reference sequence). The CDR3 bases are TGTGCCACCAGCAAACAACACGAGCAGTACTTC. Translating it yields CATSKQHEQYF.